This T cell receptor beta chain was found in a study of T cells in Graves' hyperthyroidism and ophthalmopathy. Study background: Prior to any treatment, at the point of initial diagnosis, peripheral blood was collected. General study results and limits: Peripheral blood also featured most of the thyroid clonotypes expanded above 0.001. Ophthalmopathy was predicted by the model a median of roughly 6.6 months ahead of onset.

Together with thyroid ultrasound, orbital computed tomography, serum thyroxine and TRAb, clinical symptoms were used for diagnoses. From germline, CDR1 is ENHRY and CDR2 SYGVKD. The junction had 8 bases not matched to a gene; V was cut back by 6 bases and J by 8 bases. The CDR3 consists of 14 residues. This clonotype was observed many times. Its target is not known. RNA transcripts were the template for amplifying TCR beta CDR3 regions. The TCR CDR3 first-round RT-PCR relied on the HTBI primer set. In TCRdb, the multiplex PCR reads were re-called with MiXCR into one record per CDR3 protein. Among fewer than 350,000 distinct CDR3 sequences listed, more than 10% were seen once.

The sequenced material came from blood. The chain uses TRBV10-3 and TRBJ1-4; 8 bases match TRBD1. The origin of this receptor is a woman between 25 and 40 years old with Graves' hyperthyroidism that later progressed to Graves' ophthalmopathy. The CDR3 nucleotides read TGTGCCATCAGAAAACAGGGGGTAGAGGAAAAACTGTTTTTT. It translates to CAIRKQGVEEKLFF.